These 4 T cell receptor beta chains were all obtained from the same sample, sequenced in a study of shared clonotypes between healthy human individuals. Repertoires were generated with immunoSEQ multiplex PCR, while TCRdb's copy carries only in-frame clones and drops some. Seen here are some 1 million clones, about 75% observed once, and the top ten hold 1.4%. The sample was memory CD4+ T cells sorted from blood. Subset here: CD45RA-negative fraction. The receptor source for this set is a young man in good health.

V and J are TRBV7-9 and TRBJ1-2; 9 nucleotides line up with TRBD1. CDR1 and CDR2 from the germline V gene are SEHNR and FQNEAQ (reference sequence). V dropped 3 bases and J dropped 5; count of bases not matched to a gene: 4. The CDR3 consists of 14 residues. CDR3 sequence reads: CASSFSDRGYGYTF. The CDR3 DNA follows: TGTGCCAGCAGCTTTAGTGACAGGGGGTATGGCTACACCTTC.

This rearrangement joins TRBV9 to TRBJ2-3; weak D call: TRBD2 (6 bases). The CDR3 runs to 19 residues. V was cut by 9 bases and J by 2 bases, with 31 bases left in between. Germline loops: CDR1 SGDLS, CDR2 YYNGEE. CDR3: CAKKDPKCGGDPLTDTQYF. The CDR3 DNA follows: TGTGCCAAGAAGGACCCTAAATGCGGCGGGGACCCCCTCACAGATACGCAGTATTTT.

The chain combines TRBV19 with TRBJ2-1; tentatively, D is TRBD1 (5 bases). This CDR3 has 14 residues. Germline lookup yields CDR1 LNHDA and CDR2 SQIVND (reference sequence). Deletions cut 1 base from V and 8 bases from J, with 12 bases between. Here the CDR3 reads CASSIGTPGDEQFF. CDR3 nucleotides: TGTGCCAGTAGTATAGGGACACCGGGCGATGAGCAGTTCTTC.

J is TRBJ2-5 and V is TRBV5-4; D may be TRBD1 or TRBD2 (7 bases each). This CDR3 contains 14 residues. Germline V gives CDR1 SGHNT, CDR2 YYREEE (reference sequence). V lost 3 bases and J 3 bases, leaving 12 bases between the germline ends. CDR3 coding DNA: TGTGCCAGCAGCTCCAGGGGGAGGGAAGAGACCCAGTACTTC. Protein: CASSSRGREETQYF.